These T cell receptor beta chains were read from a single sample in a study of blood T cell repertoires in COVID-19. Repertoires were generated with immunoSEQ multiplex PCR, while TCRdb's copy carries only in-frame clones and drops some. The sample contains 60,000 to 75,000 clones, around 83% of which appear only once. The sequencing input was peripheral blood. Receptors were obtained from a woman older than 75 with active or convalescent COVID-19. CDR3s include the opening cysteine and the closing phenylalanine or tryptophan. A D gene is named only where the DNA matches it firmly. Clone size is shown for a subset of rows, as once, few, many or a class of expanded clone.

CASSQRQGFYNEQFF TGTGCCAGCAGCCAACGACAGGGATTCTACAATGAGCAGTTCTTC TRBJ2-1 TRBD1 few TRBV14
CAISEGLAGGLPDTQYF TGTGCCATCAGTGAGGGGCTAGCGGGGGGTCTCCCAGATACGCAGTATTTT TRBJ2-3 TRBD2 - TRBV10-3
CASKGQGVQSSTGELFF TGTGCCAGTAAAGGGCAGGGGGTACAAAGTAGCACCGGGGAGCTGTTTTTT TRBJ2-2 TRBD1 - TRBV19
CASRINSPLHF TGTGCCAGCAGAATAAATTCACCCCTCCACTTT TRBJ1-6 - - TRBV6-8
CASGTVTEAFF TGTGCCAGCGGGACAGTCACTGAAGCTTTCTTT TRBJ1-1 TRBD1 - TRBV5-4
CASSSTQGNTIYF TGTGCCAGCAGCTCTACACAGGGAAACACCATATATTTT TRBJ1-3 - - TRBV3-1/TRBV3-2
CAWSVSRTGSVSPLHF TGTGCCTGGAGTGTATCGAGGACTGGAAGCGTTTCACCCCTCCACTTT TRBJ1-6 - - TRBV30
CASSPTGQAPTGGYTF TGTGCCAGCTCACCAACGGGACAGGCCCCGACGGGAGGCTACACCTTC TRBJ1-2 TRBD1 - TRBV18
CASSLTGVTEAFF TGTGCCAGCAGCTTAACAGGGGTTACTGAAGCTTTCTTT TRBJ1-1 - - TRBV7-3
CASSENRDRGRWETQYF TGTGCCAGCAGTGAAAACCGGGACAGGGGGCGTTGGGAGACCCAGTACTTC TRBJ2-5 TRBD1 - TRBV25-1
CAIAWDRYTGELFF TGTGCCATCGCATGGGACAGATACACCGGGGAGCTGTTTTTT TRBJ2-2 TRBD1 - TRBV10-3
CASTVGTGVDTGELFF TGTGCTAGTACCGTCGGGACAGGGGTGGACACCGGGGAGCTGTTTTTT TRBJ2-2 TRBD1 - TRBV12-5
CASASLAGYGYTF TGTGCCAGCGCGTCCTTGGCGGGCTATGGCTACACCTTC TRBJ1-2 - once TRBV12-3/TRBV12-4
CASSLAQDRGAFF TGTGCCAGCAGCTTAGCCCAAGACAGGGGAGCTTTCTTT TRBJ1-1 TRBD1 - TRBV11-2
CASSFGQHEEQYF TGTGCCAGCAGTTTCGGACAGCATGAAGAGCAGTACTTC TRBJ2-7 - - TRBV6-6
CASSLRGTGDGYTF TGTGCCAGCAGCTTAAGGGGGACAGGGGATGGCTACACCTTC TRBJ1-2 TRBD1 once TRBV7-9
CASSLGERYATGGEETQYF TGTGCCAGCAGCTTAGGCGAAAGGTACGCGACTGGAGGGGAAGAGACCCAGTACTTC TRBJ2-5 - - TRBV13
CASSKAREWDRDFTYEQYF TGTGCCAGCAGCAAAGCGCGCGAGTGGGACAGGGACTTCACCTACGAGCAGTACTTC TRBJ2-7 - - TRBV21-1
CASSQTATNEKLFF TGTGCCAGCAGCCAGACAGCAACTAATGAAAAACTGTTTTTT TRBJ1-4 - - TRBV11-2
CASGQPNEKLFF TGTGCCAGCGGACAGCCTAATGAAAAACTGTTTTTT TRBJ1-4 - - TRBV9
CASSVRTGHYGYTF TGTGCCAGCAGCGTCCGGACAGGCCACTATGGCTACACCTTC TRBJ1-2 TRBD1 - TRBV9
CASSIRGGNTEAFF TGTGCCAGTAGTATAAGGGGAGGGAACACTGAAGCTTTCTTT TRBJ1-1 - - TRBV19
CASSSKRDSVSSYEQYF TGTGCCAGCAGCTCCAAGCGCGACAGCGTCAGCTCCTACGAGCAGTACTTC TRBJ2-7 - - TRBV11-2
CASSLGVDSSYEQYF TGTGCCAGCAGCTTAGGAGTCGACTCCTCCTACGAGCAGTACTTC TRBJ2-7 - - TRBV11-2
CASSFGTGVGYGYTF TGTGCCAGCAGCTTCGGGACAGGGGTTGGCTATGGCTACACCTTC TRBJ1-2 TRBD1 - TRBV5-6
CASSSDIRAYEQYF TGTGCCAGCAGCTCAGACATTCGCGCCTACGAGCAGTACTTC TRBJ2-7 - - TRBV5-6
CSVEGQLSGELFF TGCAGCGTTGAAGGACAGCTCTCCGGGGAGCTGTTTTTT TRBJ2-2 - once TRBV29-1
CASSRQGQGAISEQFF TGCGCCAGCAGCCGCCAAGGACAGGGGGCCATCAGTGAGCAGTTCTTC TRBJ2-1 TRBD1 - TRBV5-1
CASSPRALGAFRGNTIYF TGTGCCAGCAGCCCCAGAGCTTTGGGGGCGTTTCGTGGAAACACCATATATTTT TRBJ1-3 - - TRBV5-6
CASSWAEGQPQHF TGTGCCAGCAGTTGGGCCGAAGGTCAGCCCCAGCATTTT TRBJ1-5 - once TRBV6-2/TRBV6-3
CASSWDFREQFF TGTGCCAGCAGCTGGGACTTTCGTGAGCAGTTCTTC TRBJ2-1 - - TRBV7-2
CASSAYRDPALMDTQYF TGTGCCAGCAGCGCCTACAGGGACCCCGCGTTAATGGATACGCAGTATTTT TRBJ2-3 - - TRBV5-4
CASRPTGVLDTQYF TGTGCCAGCAGGCCTACAGGGGTTTTGGATACGCAGTATTTT TRBJ2-3 TRBD1 - TRBV7-2
CASSNPGPNYGYTF TGTGCCAGTAGTAACCCAGGCCCTAACTATGGCTACACCTTC TRBJ1-2 - once TRBV19
CAWSARQTGYTF TGTGCCTGGAGCGCCAGACAGACTGGCTACACCTTC TRBJ1-2 - once TRBV30
CASRRDWRSTDTQYF TGTGCCAGCAGGCGGGACTGGCGGAGCACAGATACGCAGTATTTT TRBJ2-3 - - TRBV2
CASSPPLGYGYTF TGTGCCAGCTCACCCCCCCTCGGCTATGGCTACACCTTC TRBJ1-2 - - TRBV18
CASSDSIRTGLSGNTIYF TGTGCCAGCAGTGACTCGATCCGGACAGGGCTCTCTGGAAACACCATATATTTT TRBJ1-3 TRBD1 - TRBV6-4
CSVEEAGINTGELFF TGCAGCGTTGAAGAGGCCGGGATTAACACCGGGGAGCTGTTTTTT TRBJ2-2 - - TRBV29-1
CASSYSGQGRRTDTQYF TGTGCCAGCAGTTACTCGGGACAGGGAAGGAGAACAGATACGCAGTATTTT TRBJ2-3 TRBD1 - TRBV6-2/TRBV6-3
CAISEPVNGDRQNTGELFF TGTGCCATCAGTGAGCCCGTCAATGGGGACAGGCAAAACACCGGGGAGCTGTTTTTT TRBJ2-2 TRBD1 - TRBV10-3
CASSLRGQNTGELFF TGTGCCAGCAGCTTAAGAGGGCAGAACACCGGGGAGCTGTTTTTT TRBJ2-2 - few TRBV7-9